This T cell receptor beta chain originates from a study of blood T cell repertoires in COVID-19. Overall study context: The origin of the acute and convalescent COVID-19 samples was the United States, Italy and Spain.

TCRdb's copy holds only in-frame clones and misses some; the assay was immunoSEQ multiplex PCR. The sample lists tens of thousands of clones; roughly 86% were seen once. Trimming removed 1 base from V and 1 base from J; junction bases left unmatched: 3. Per the germline V gene, CDR1 is LGHDT and CDR2 is YNNKEL (reference sequence). The CDR3 sequence is 16 residues long. The chain uses TRBV3-1 (or the pseudogene TRBV3-2) and TRBJ2-7; 11 positions agree with TRBD1. Sequenced sample: peripheral blood. This clonotype was obtained from a human donor in a cohort sampled during active COVID-19. The DNA of the CDR3 is TGTGCCAGCAGCCAAGGGACAGGGGGCAGTTCCTACGAGCAGTACTTC. This encodes CASSQGTGGSSYEQYF.